This T cell receptor beta chain stems from a study of monozygotic twins with inflammatory bowel disease. The V gene's germline CDR1 is SQVTM and CDR2 ANQGSEA. This CDR3 comprises 14 residues. TCRdb reanalyzed the 5' RACE reads, giving one entry per CDR3 protein sequence and no DNA. The listing contains about 160,000 distinct CDR3 sequences. The chain links TRBV29-1 to TRBJ2-7; TCRdb's assignment of TRBD1 cannot be checked, as there is no DNA. The receptor's source is a human donor with ulcerative colitis or Crohn's disease, or a healthy co-twin of an affected twin (not recorded which). The sample taken for sequencing was blood. The chain's CDR3 is CSVKPSNRDYEQYF.